The next 3 T cell receptor beta chains were all read from a single sample in a study of blood T cells in healthy people across ages. Primed by a sample-barcoded 5' primer and a J-beta primer mix, a second PCR proceeded for about 7 to 11 cycles. TCRdb redid the calling of the 5' RACE reads with MiXCR, one entry per CDR3 protein. The table records hundreds of thousands of distinct CDR3 sequences, around three fifths of them present only once. Sequencing was done on a sample of blood. The source of these receptors is a man aged 35 to 55 in good health.

This rearrangement joins TRBV20-1 to TRBJ2-5, with 9 positions matching TRBD2. Per the germline V gene, CDR1 is DFQATT and CDR2 is SNEGSKA (reference sequence). The V and J ends lost 0 bases and 5 bases, in that order; junction bases with no gene match: 13. CDR3 length equals 17 residues. CDR3 residues: CSARDPLSSGIRETQYF. The CDR3 DNA follows: TGCAGTGCTAGAGATCCCCTCTCTAGCGGGATTCGGGAGACCCAGTACTTC.

This clonotype was detected only once. The chain combines TRBV21-1 with TRBJ2-4; the D call in the table, TRBD1, was not verified against the DNA. The J call may not be correct, given that the DNA end is closer to TRBJ2-5. TRBV21-1 represents a pseudogene. This CDR3 spans 15 amino acids. The CDR3 here is CQKGCDGTHQETQYF. Here the CDR3 DNA reads TGTCAAAAAGGGTGTGACGGGACACACCAAGAGACCCAGTACTTC.

The rearrangement joins TRBV5-1 to TRBJ1-1; D may be TRBD1 (5 bases). The CDR3 is made up of 17 amino acids. Deletions cut 1 base from V and 0 bases from J, with 16 bases between. Germline CDR1 SGHRS, CDR2 YFSETQ. Here the CDR3 DNA reads TGCGCCAGCAGCTTGATTGGGGCGCGGGGGGTGAACACTGAAGCTTTCTTT. Translation: CASSLIGARGVNTEAFF.